A selection of T cell receptor beta chains follows, all from one sample in a study of T cells expressing NK-cell markers. TCRdb re-called the 5' RACE reads and gives one entry per CDR3 protein, without DNA. Its table lists some 390,000 distinct CDR3 sequences. Specimen: blood T cells: a sorted CD56 or NKG2C T cell subset, CD4+ or CD8+ T cells, or bulk PBMC T cells (not recorded which). Every receptor here comes from a woman between 50 and 59 years old in good health. Each CDR3 is given with its conserved first and last residue.

V	J	CDR3
TRBV5-1	TRBJ2-1	CASSLGTTGVNEQFF
TRBV5-1	TRBJ2-1	CASSLGPSGAGVRNEQFF
TRBV29-1	TRBJ2-7	CSVFQPSSYEQYF
TRBV20-1	TRBJ2-7	CSASLAARGYEQYF
TRBV11-2	TRBJ2-2	CASSSMGGELFF
TRBV12-3/TRBV12-4	TRBJ1-5	CASSFVVSNQPQHF
TRBV12-3/TRBV12-4	TRBJ2-1	CASSPIGGSYNEQFF
TRBV12-3/TRBV12-4	TRBJ2-1	CASSSRYEGLNEQFF
TRBV19	TRBJ2-7	CASTQTGTEPEQYF
TRBV3-1	TRBJ2-5	CASSQASGGTRQETQYF
TRBV29-1	TRBJ1-2	CSVDAPGTGGYTF
TRBV20-1	TRBJ2-7	CSAAPWGQESYEQYF
TRBV6-2/TRBV6-3	TRBJ1-5	CASGWGGRQQPQHF
TRBV3-1	TRBJ2-1	CASSQQGRQFF
TRBV7-9	TRBJ1-2	CASSSRPGQGVVGGYTF
TRBV29-1	TRBJ1-2	CSVDLTGGDYGYTF
TRBV6-6	TRBJ2-3	CASSYRGTTDTQYF
TRBV12-3/TRBV12-4	TRBJ1-1	CASNLQGGGRAFF
TRBV7-9	TRBJ2-5	CASRSPRQALQETQYF
TRBV7-2	TRBJ2-2	CASSYSGTVNTGELFF
TRBV20-1	TRBJ2-1	CSASASGIHNEQFF
TRBV5-1	TRBJ2-1	CASSLGTGTTPFGAEQFF
TRBV5-1	TRBJ2-5	CASSYGASDRETQYF
TRBV12-3/TRBV12-4	TRBJ2-5	CASSWRDWAETQYF
TRBV30	TRBJ2-3	CAWAGGRTDTQYF
TRBV27	TRBJ2-2	CASSLSSGKLGGELFF
TRBV6-5	TRBJ2-7	CASRGFSDRAEAMNYEQYF
TRBV12-5	TRBJ2-3	CASGLVLRSTDTQYF
TRBV20-1	TRBJ2-7	CSARGLAGQYF
TRBV4-1	TRBJ1-6	CASSRQEASYNSPLHF
TRBV6-6	TRBJ2-7	CASSYGQVYTYEQYF
TRBV4-1	TRBJ2-1	CASSQEGTSLGEQFF
TRBV6-4	TRBJ2-1	CASSGPGYDEQFF
TRBV11-2	TRBJ2-3	CASSRWPVSTDTQYF
TRBV4-1	TRBJ1-2	CASSQDPLPPRPYGYTF
TRBV4-1	TRBJ2-3	CASSQVVGGEQYF
TRBV6-5	TRBJ2-3	CASSSDTDTQYF
TRBV29-1	TRBJ1-5	CSVRDRGHQPQHF
TRBV6-2/TRBV6-3	TRBJ2-7	CASSRQRIVLNEQYF
TRBV7-9	TRBJ2-1	CASSFSRWGEQFF
TRBV12-3/TRBV12-4	TRBJ2-1	CASSTQGGYEQFF
TRBV6-5	TRBJ1-1	CASSYSRTVNTEAFF
TRBV5-6	TRBJ2-1	CASSFRGRENEQFF
TRBV5-1	TRBJ1-3	CASSLGDGRNTIYF
TRBV27	TRBJ2-7	CASSFGDPLLEQYF